The 21 T cell receptor beta chains given below trace back to one sample, sequenced in a study of T-cell reconstitution after alpha-beta-depleted transplantation in children. The library targeted TCRbeta and was prepared with unique molecular identifiers. TCRdb called the PCR reads again in MiXCR, with one record for every CDR3 protein. The sample lists nearly 550,000 distinct CDR3 sequences; around 17% were seen once. The specimen was PBMCs from the stem cell graft donor, collected from the stem cell graft. These receptors originate from a human donor who donated a stem cell graft to a child with acute lymphoblastic leukemia.

J is TRBJ1-1 and V is TRBV5-1, with D perhaps matching TRBD1 (6 bases). CDR3 length: 15 residues. Germline CDR1 SGHRS, CDR2 YFSETQ. Trimming pared 2 bases from V and 1 base from J, leaving 12 bases between. The CDR3 coding sequence is TGCGCCAGCAGCTTATGGGGACAACCGAACACTGAAGCTTTCTTT. It translates to CASSLWGQPNTEAFF.

The chain carries TRBV29-1 and TRBJ2-4, with no clear D. V shed 7 bases and J shed 1 base, with 17 bases lying between them. The V gene's germline CDR1 is SQVTM and CDR2 ANQGSEA. The CDR3 contains 15 residues. The CDR3 region has the DNA TGCAGCGGCGTCGGATGGATGGGGGCCAAAAACATTCAGTACTTC. Amino acid sequence: CSGVGWMGAKNIQYF.

Ten or more counts support this clonotype. This chain uses TRBV5-6 with TRBJ1-1; tentatively, D is TRBD1 (5 bases). Germline CDR1 SGHDT, CDR2 YYEEEE. V was cut by 4 bases and J by 1 base, with 14 bases left in between. The CDR3 sequence is 15 residues long. The CDR3 DNA follows: TGTGCCAGCAGCCAAAAAATCGACAGGAACACTGAAGCTTTCTTT. Translating it yields CASSQKIDRNTEAFF. The full variable domain, its missing parts supplied by reference TRBV5-6 and TRBJ1-1, is DAGVTQSPTHLIKTRGQQVTLRCSPKSGHDTVSWYQQALGQGPQFIFQYYEEEERQRGNFPDRFSGHQFPNYSSELNVNALLLGDSALYLCASSQKIDRNTEAFFGQGTRLTVV.

This chain connects TRBV5-1 to TRBJ2-7; possible D gene TRBD1, 6 bases. This CDR3 comprises 14 residues. Trimming took off 5 bases at V and 2 bases at J, with 14 bases between the two ends. Germline-derived CDR1 and CDR2 are SGHRS and YFSETQ. DNA of the CDR3: TGCGCCAGCAGACAAATACAGGGCACCTACGAGCAGTACTTC. This translates into CASRQIQGTYEQYF.

The gene calls are TRBV12-3 or TRBV12-4 and TRBJ1-5; D call uncertain. The CDR3 consists of 16 residues. V was clipped by 1 base and J by 2 bases, with 12 bases between them. The CDR3 bases are TGTGCCAGCAGTTTAGTCGGGAATACAGGCAATCAGCCCCAGCATTTT. Amino acid sequence: CASSLVGNTGNQPQHF.

The chain combines TRBV6-1 with TRBJ2-1, with a tentative D call TRBD1 (6 bases). The CDR3 totals 15 residues. The V end was cut by 10 bases, the J end by 5 bases, with 21 bases between. Germline CDR1 and CDR2: MNHNS and SASEGT. The CDR3 here is CATLGGQKADNEQFF. Written as DNA, the CDR3 is TGTGCCACTCTTGGAGGACAGAAGGCGGACAATGAGCAGTTCTTC.

This clonotype showed up just a few times. This rearrangement joins TRBV5-1 to TRBJ2-3; TRBD2 agrees at 7 bases. Germline V gene sequence: CDR1 SGHRS, CDR2 YFSETQ. J lost 0 bases, V lost 0 bases, and 13 bases had no gene match. The CDR3 has 19 amino acids. The CDR3 nucleotides read TGCGCCAGCAGCTTGGCCCCAAGCGGGATAGTCTCTAGCACAGATACGCAGTATTTT. Translation: CASSLAPSGIVSSTDTQYF.

This clonotype was seen only a few times. The chain recombines TRBV12-3 or TRBV12-4 with TRBJ1-1, with D unresolved. The length of the CDR3 is 15 residues. Between the trimmed V and J ends, which lost 7 bases and 0 bases, there was a span of 15 bases. The CDR3 sequence: CASTQLRVLNTEAFF. CDR3 in DNA: TGTGCCAGCACCCAGCTCCGGGTTTTGAACACTGAAGCTTTCTTT.

This clonotype showed up just a few times. The chain carries TRBV29-1 and TRBJ2-7, with 11 bases aligning to TRBD1. Trimming cost V 3 bases and J 7 bases; bases outside gene matches: 8. The CDR3 covers 14 residues. Germline V lookup: CDR1 SQVTM, CDR2 ANQGSEA. The CDR3 DNA sequence: TGCAGCGTTGACGTTACCGGGACAGGGGGTGAGCAGTACTTC. Protein sequence: CSVDVTGTGGEQYF.

This clonotype has only a few counts. The chain is built from TRBV5-6 and TRBJ2-3; 9 nucleotides agree with TRBD2. The junction had 18 bases not matched to a gene; V was cut back by 7 bases and J by 12 bases. This CDR3 spans 15 amino acids. The germline V gene has CDR1 SGHDT and CDR2 YYEEEE. CDR3 coding DNA: TGTGCCAGCGCGTTCCTTTCTAGCGGGACCTCGAGTCAGTATTTT. It codes for CASAFLSSGTSSQYF.

This clonotype was detected only a few times. The genes are TRBV3-1 and TRBJ2-3; D call uncertain. Trimming shortened V by 1 base and J by 0 bases, and 5 bases separated the two germline ends. Germline lookup yields CDR1 LGHDT and CDR2 YNNKEL (reference sequence). This CDR3 spans 14 amino acids. Here the CDR3 DNA reads TGTGCCAGCAGCCAAGGGACCAGCACAGATACGCAGTATTTT. As protein: CASSQGTSTDTQYF.

This clonotype was picked up a small number of times. The V and J genes are TRBV4-1 and TRBJ2-1; 10 bases are a match to TRBD2. The germline V gene has CDR1 MGHRA and CDR2 YSYEKL. The V segment lost 0 bases and the J segment 7 bases; nucleotides outside the gene matches: 9. CDR3 length equals 17 residues. The CDR3 protein is CASSQDYASGRANEQFF. CDR3 bases: TGCGCCAGCAGCCAAGATTATGCCAGCGGGAGGGCGAATGAGCAGTTCTTC.

The rearrangement links TRBV18 to TRBJ2-1; weak D call: TRBD2 (6 bases). CDR3 size: 16 residues. The germline gives CDR1 KGHSH, CDR2 LQKENI. Deletions cut 6 bases from V and 0 bases from J, with 15 bases between. The CDR3 protein is CASSPLADSSYNEQFF. The CDR3 region has the DNA TGTGCCAGCTCGCCATTAGCGGATAGCTCCTACAATGAGCAGTTCTTC. Supplemented by reference TRBV18 and TRBJ2-1, the full variable domain reads NAGVMQNPRHLVRRRGQEARLRCSPMKGHSHVYWYRQLPEEGLKFMVYLQKENIIDESGMPKERFSAEFPKEGPSILRIQQVVRGDSAAYFCASSPLADSSYNEQFFGPGTRLTVL.

This clonotype has a single count. The chain uses TRBV3-1 and TRBJ2-3, with unresolved D. The CDR3 length is 17 residues. Trimming pared 4 bases from V and 2 bases from J, leaving 19 bases between. Germline lookup yields CDR1 LGHDT and CDR2 YNNKEL (reference sequence). In DNA form, the CDR3 reads TGTGCCAGCAGCCCCCCGAAAAGCGCGACTGTCACAGATACGCAGTATTTT. As protein: CASSPPKSATVTDTQYF.

V is TRBV6-4 and J is TRBJ2-3; maybe TRBD1 (5 bases). This CDR3 comprises 11 residues. Germline CDR1 is MRHNA and CDR2 is SNTAGT. V gave up 2 bases and J gave up 10 bases, with 7 bases separating them. DNA for the CDR3: TGTGCCAGCAGTGACAGCAGGGCGCAGTATTTT. This codes for CASSDSRAQYF.

This clonotype was counted at least ten times. This sequence joins TRBV5-1 and TRBJ2-5; 7 positions match TRBD2. This CDR3 spans 15 amino acids. After removal of 3 bases from V and 1 base from J, the junction contained 6 bases not matched to a gene. CDR1 and CDR2 from the germline V gene are SGHRS and YFSETQ. In nucleotides, the CDR3 is TGCGCCAGCAGCTGGGCTAGCGGTGCCCAAGAGACCCAGTACTTC. This codes for CASSWASGAQETQYF.

The chain couples TRBV27 to TRBJ2-2; 10 bases align to TRBD2. This CDR3 comprises 17 residues. V shed 6 bases and J 7 bases; nucleotides not matched to a gene: 14. Germline CDR1 is MNHEY and CDR2 is SMNVEV (reference sequence). CDR3 in DNA: TGTGCCAGCAGGCCCCGATCCCTAGCGGGAGAGTACGGGGAGCTGTTTTTT. Translating gives CASRPRSLAGEYGELFF.

V and J are TRBV3-1 and TRBJ2-1; 15 bases fit TRBD2. Trimming removed 5 bases from V and 6 bases from J; junction bases left unmatched: 11. Germline V gives CDR1 LGHDT, CDR2 YNNKEL (reference sequence). CDR3 length: 18 amino acids. The CDR3 region is CASSKRGGTSGRLNEQFF. The DNA for the CDR3 is TGTGCCAGCAGCAAGCGGGGGGGGACTAGCGGGAGGCTCAATGAGCAGTTCTTC.

The chain couples TRBV12-3 or TRBV12-4 to TRBJ2-3; perhaps TRBD2 as D (5 bases). V was trimmed by 2 bases and J by 4 bases, leaving 16 bases between them. The CDR3 has 16 residues. The CDR3 coding sequence is TGTGCCAGCAGTTTATGGGCCCTCGGAGGCGCAGATACGCAGTATTTT. Its translation is CASSLWALGGADTQYF.

The chain is built from TRBV5-1 and TRBJ2-5, with D possibly being TRBD1 (5 bases). Germline V gene lookup returns CDR1 SGHRS and CDR2 YFSETQ. This CDR3 has 13 amino acids. V was shortened by 5 bases and J by 4 bases, with 12 bases between the two germline ends. The CDR3: CASRGRDGETQYF. The CDR3 DNA is TGCGCCAGCAGGGGCAGGGATGGAGAGACCCAGTACTTC.

The J gene is TRBJ1-5, the V gene TRBV19; TRBD1 might be the D (5 bases). Trimming took off 8 bases at V and 4 bases at J, with 12 bases between the two ends. The CDR3 contains 13 residues. CDR1 is LNHDA and CDR2 is SQIVND in the germline V gene (reference sequence). The CDR3 DNA sequence: TGTGCCAGTTCGACAGTAGGAAATCAGCCCCAGCATTTT. Translating gives CASSTVGNQPQHF.